The clone carrying this T cell receptor beta chain occurred many times. Its antigen remains unidentified. V lost 6 bases and J 4 bases, leaving 18 bases between the germline ends. The germline gives CDR1 LNHDA, CDR2 SQIVND (reference sequence). The CDR3 is 15 amino acids. TCRdb ran MiXCR on the reads and lists one entry per CDR3 protein. The table has tens of thousands of distinct CDR3 sequences, around 20% seen once. This record comes from a study of T cell repertoires in cytomegalovirus infection. Across the whole study: Indications of both CMV infection and matching HLA type were provided by public TCR beta signatures. Broader study findings: Predominance within the ex vivo response was attributable to HLA-C-restricted CMV-specific TCR beta clonotypes.

J is TRBJ1-2 and V is TRBV19, with D unclear. The clonotype was recovered from a human donor in good health (CMV status not recorded). Some clones in this sample may be carry-over from other donors' samples. Sequences were obtained from PBMCs, sequenced either directly or after in vitro stimulation (not recorded which). CDR3 nucleotides: TGTGCCAGTAGAGTCACCTCGAAACGGCGCTATGGCTACACCTTC. It encodes CASRVTSKRRYGYTF.